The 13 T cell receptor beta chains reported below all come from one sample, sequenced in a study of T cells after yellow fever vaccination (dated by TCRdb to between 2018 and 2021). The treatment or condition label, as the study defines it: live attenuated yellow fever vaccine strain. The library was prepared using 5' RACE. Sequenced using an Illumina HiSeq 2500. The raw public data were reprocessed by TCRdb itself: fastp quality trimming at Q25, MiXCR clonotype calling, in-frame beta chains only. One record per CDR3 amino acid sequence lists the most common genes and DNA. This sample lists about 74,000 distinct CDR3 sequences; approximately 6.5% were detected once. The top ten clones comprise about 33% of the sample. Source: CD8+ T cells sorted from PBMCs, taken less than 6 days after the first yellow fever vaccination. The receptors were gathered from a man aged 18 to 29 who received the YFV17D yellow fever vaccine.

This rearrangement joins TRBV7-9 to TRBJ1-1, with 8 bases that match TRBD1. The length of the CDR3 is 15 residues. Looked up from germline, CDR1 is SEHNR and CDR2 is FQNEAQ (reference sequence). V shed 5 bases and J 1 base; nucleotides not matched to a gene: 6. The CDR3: CASSRQGFGNTEAFF. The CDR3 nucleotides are TGTGCCAGCAGCCGACAGGGGTTCGGGAACACTGAAGCTTTCTTT.

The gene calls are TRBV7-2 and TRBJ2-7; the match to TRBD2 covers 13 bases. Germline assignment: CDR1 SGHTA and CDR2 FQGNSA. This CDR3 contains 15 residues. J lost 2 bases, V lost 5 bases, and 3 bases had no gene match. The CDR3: CASSVGLAGTYEQYF. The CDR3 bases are TGTGCCAGCAGCGTGGGACTAGCGGGGACCTACGAGCAGTACTTC.

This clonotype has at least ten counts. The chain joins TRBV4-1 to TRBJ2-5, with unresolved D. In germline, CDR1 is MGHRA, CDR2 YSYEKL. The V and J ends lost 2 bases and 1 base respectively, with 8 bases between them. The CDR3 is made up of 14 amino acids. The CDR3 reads CASSQNPGQETQYF. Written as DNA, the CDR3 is TGCGCCAGCAGCCAAAACCCGGGCCAAGAGACCCAGTACTTC.

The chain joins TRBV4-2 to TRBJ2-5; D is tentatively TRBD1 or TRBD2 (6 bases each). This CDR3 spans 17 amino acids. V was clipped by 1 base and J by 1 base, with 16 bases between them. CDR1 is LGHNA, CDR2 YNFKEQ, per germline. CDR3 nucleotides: TGTGCCAGCAGCCAAGTGAGAGGGGGGCGACTCCAAGAGACCCAGTACTTC. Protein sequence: CASSQVRGGRLQETQYF.

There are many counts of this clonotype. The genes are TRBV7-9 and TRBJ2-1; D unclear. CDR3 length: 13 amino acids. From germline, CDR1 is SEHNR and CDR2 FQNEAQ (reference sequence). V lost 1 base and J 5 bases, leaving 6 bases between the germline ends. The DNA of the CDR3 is TGTGCCAGCAGCTTAGATGGAAACAATGAGCAGTTCTTC. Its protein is CASSLDGNNEQFF.

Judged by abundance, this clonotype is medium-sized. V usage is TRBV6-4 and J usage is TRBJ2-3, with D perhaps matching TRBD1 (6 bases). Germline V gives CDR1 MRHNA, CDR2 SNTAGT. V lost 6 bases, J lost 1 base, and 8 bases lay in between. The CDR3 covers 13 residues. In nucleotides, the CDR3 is TGTGCCAGCAGCAACAGGGGCACAGATACGCAGTATTTT. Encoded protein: CASSNRGTDTQYF.

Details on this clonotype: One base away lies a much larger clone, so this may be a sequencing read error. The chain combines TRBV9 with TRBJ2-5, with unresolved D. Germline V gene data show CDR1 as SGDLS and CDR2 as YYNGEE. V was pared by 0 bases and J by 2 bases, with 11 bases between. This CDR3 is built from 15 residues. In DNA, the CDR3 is TGTGCCAGCAGCGTAGGAACAGTGGAGCAAGAGACCCAGTACTTC. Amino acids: CASSVGTVEQETQYF.

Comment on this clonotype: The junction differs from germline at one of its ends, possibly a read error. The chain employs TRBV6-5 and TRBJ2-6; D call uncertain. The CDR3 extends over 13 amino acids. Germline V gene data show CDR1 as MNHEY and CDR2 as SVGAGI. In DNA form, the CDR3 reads TGTGCCAGCTGTTACTCTGGGGCCAACGTCCTGACTTTC. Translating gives CASCYSGANVLTF.

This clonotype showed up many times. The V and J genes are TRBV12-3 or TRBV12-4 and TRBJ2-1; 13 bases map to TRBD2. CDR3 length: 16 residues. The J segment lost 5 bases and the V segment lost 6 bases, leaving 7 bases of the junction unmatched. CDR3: CASSHRLAGGHNEQFF. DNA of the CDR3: TGTGCCAGCAGCCACCGACTAGCGGGGGGCCACAATGAGCAGTTCTTC.

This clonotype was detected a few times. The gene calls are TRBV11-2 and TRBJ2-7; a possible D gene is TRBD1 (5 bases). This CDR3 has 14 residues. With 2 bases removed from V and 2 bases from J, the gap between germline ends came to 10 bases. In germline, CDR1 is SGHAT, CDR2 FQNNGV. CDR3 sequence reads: CASSLPTDAYEQYF. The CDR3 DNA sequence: TGTGCCAGCAGCTTACCGACAGATGCCTACGAGCAGTACTTC.

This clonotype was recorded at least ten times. The DNA for the CDR3 is TGCGCCAGCAGCGCAGGACAGGGCGGCGGTTCACCCCTCCACTTT. This sequence encodes CASSAGQGGGSPLHF. This chain joins TRBV5-1 and TRBJ1-6; 8 bases are a match to TRBD1. V trimming: 4 bases; J trimming: 9 bases; junction bases outside the gene matches: 9. From germline, CDR1 is SGHRS and CDR2 YFSETQ. CDR3 size: 15 residues.

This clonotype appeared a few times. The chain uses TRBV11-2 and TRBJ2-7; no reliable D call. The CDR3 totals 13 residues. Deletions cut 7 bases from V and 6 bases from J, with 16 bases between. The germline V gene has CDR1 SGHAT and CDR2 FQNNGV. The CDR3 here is CASTQGSPREQYV. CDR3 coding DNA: TGTGCCAGCACCCAAGGTTCGCCCCGCGAGCAGTACGTC.

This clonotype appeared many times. In DNA form, the CDR3 reads TGTGCCAGCAGCTTAGGGACAGGGGCTGGAAACACCATATATTTT. Its protein product is CASSLGTGAGNTIYF. The chain employs TRBV7-8 and TRBJ1-3; 9 nucleotides match TRBD1. This CDR3 has 15 residues. V shed 1 base and J 2 bases; nucleotides not matched to a gene: 0. Germline lookup yields CDR1 SGHVS and CDR2 FQNEAQ.